The 23 T cell receptor beta chains listed next were all sequenced from one sample in a study of blood T cell dynamics during melanoma immunotherapy. Sequencing used immunoSEQ multiplex PCR; TCRdb keeps in-frame clones, though not all of them. The sample lists more than 10,000 clones, about four fifths occurring once. The time point is: pre-treatment baseline. The source material was blood, sampled from a patient treated with checkpoint blockade. These receptors all come from a human donor with melanoma.

V gene TRBV19 combines with J gene TRBJ1-1, with unresolved D. Germline CDR1 is LNHDA and CDR2 is SQIVND (reference sequence). V was clipped by 0 bases and J by 1 base, with 6 bases between them. The CDR3 has 14 amino acids. CDR3 bases: TGTGCCAGTAGTATAGATGGCAGGAACACTGAAGCTTTCTTT. Its translation: CASSIDGRNTEAFF. Variable domain in full (rest from reference TRBV19 and TRBJ1-1): DGGITQSPKYLFRKEGQNVTLSCEQNLNHDAMYWYRQDPGQGLRLIYYSQIVNDFQKGDIAEGYSVSREKKESFPLTVTSAQKNPTAFYLCASSIDGRNTEAFFGQGTRLTVV.

The chain couples TRBV7-3 to TRBJ2-3; tentatively, D is TRBD1 (6 bases). Trimming stripped 5 bases from V and 2 bases from J, with 14 bases between. The CDR3 spans 15 residues. Germline CDR1 and CDR2: SGHTA and FQGTGA. CDR3 DNA sequence: TGTGCCAGCAGCCGCGACGGACAGATCACAGATACGCAGTATTTT. It yields the protein CASSRDGQITDTQYF.

V is TRBV5-1 and J is TRBJ1-6; the match to TRBD1 covers 10 bases. This CDR3 has 14 amino acids. From germline, CDR1 is SGHRS and CDR2 YFSETQ. V gave up 4 bases and J gave up 7 bases; unmatched junction bases: 2. The CDR3 protein is CASSQGQGNSPLHF. For the CDR3, the DNA is TGCGCCAGCAGCCAGGGACAGGGGAATTCACCCCTCCACTTT.

The rearrangement uses TRBV9 and TRBJ2-5; no clear D gene. V lost 2 bases to trimming and J lost 4 bases, with 9 bases between them. Germline V CDR1 and CDR2: SGDLS, YYNGEE. CDR3 size: 13 residues. Here the CDR3 reads CASSVAGLETQYF. Here the CDR3 DNA reads TGTGCCAGCAGCGTGGCTGGCCTAGAGACCCAGTACTTC.

The V and J genes are TRBV18 and TRBJ1-2; D gene unclear. The CDR3 is 15 residues long. Trimming cost V 3 bases and J 1 base, with 12 bases left between them. The V gene's germline CDR1 is KGHSH and CDR2 LQKENI. The CDR3 reads CASSPGRELNYGYTF. DNA for the CDR3: TGTGCCAGCTCACCGGGCAGAGAGCTTAACTATGGCTACACCTTC. Combining the CDR3 with reference TRBV18 and TRBJ1-2 gives the whole variable domain NAGVMQNPRHLVRRRGQEARLRCSPMKGHSHVYWYRQLPEEGLKFMVYLQKENIIDESGMPKERFSAEFPKEGPSILRIQQVVRGDSAAYFCASSPGRELNYGYTFGSGTRLTVV.

The gene calls are TRBV6-5 and TRBJ2-7; D ambiguous. Trimming left V 2 bases short and J 9 bases short, with 8 bases between. CDR1 and CDR2 from the germline V gene are MNHEY and SVGAGI. CDR3 length: 11 amino acids. The CDR3 DNA is TGTGCCAGCAGTTACCAAACGGGGCAGTACTTC. Translated, it gives CASSYQTGQYF.

The chain employs TRBV4-1 and TRBJ2-7; tentatively, D is TRBD2 (6 bases). V was cut by 0 bases and J by 0 bases, with 12 bases left in between. Germline V gene lookup returns CDR1 MGHRA and CDR2 YSYEKL. The CDR3 has 16 residues. The CDR3 sequence is CASSQEATRGSYEQYF. For the CDR3, the DNA is TGCGCCAGCAGCCAAGAAGCGACTAGGGGCTCCTACGAGCAGTACTTC.

This clone was picked up a small number of times. This rearrangement joins TRBV2 to TRBJ2-3, with D uncertain. The CDR3 runs to 13 residues. V was pared by 7 bases and J by 2 bases, with 10 bases between. Germline V gene sequence: CDR1 SNHLY, CDR2 FYNNEI. The CDR3 bases are TGTGCCAGCAACGCACCCCTCACAGATACGCAGTATTTT. Its protein is CASNAPLTDTQYF.

The chain joins TRBV11-3 to TRBJ2-3, with 7 bases aligning to TRBD1. The CDR3 loop spans 14 amino acids. In germline, CDR1 is SGHNT, CDR2 YENEEA. Trimming cost V 6 bases and J 2 bases; bases outside gene matches: 5. The CDR3 nucleotides read TGTGCCAGCAGGACAGGGAGTTCCACAGATACGCAGTATTTT. Its protein is CASRTGSSTDTQYF.

V usage is TRBV5-8 and J usage is TRBJ1-1, with TRBD1 as a possible D gene (5 bases). Trimming removed 9 bases from V and 3 bases from J, with 12 bases in between. This CDR3 is built from 12 residues. Germline loops: CDR1 SGHTS, CDR2 YDEGEE. CDR3 bases: TGTGCCAACAGGCAAGGGGACACTGAAGCTTTCTTT. Amino acids: CANRQGDTEAFF.

The rearrangement uses TRBV11-1 and TRBJ2-2; D unclear. V lost 5 bases and J lost 2, with 9 bases in between. Germline V CDR1 and CDR2: SGHAT, FQDESV (reference sequence). This CDR3 is built from 14 residues. The CDR3 nucleotides are TGTGCCAGCAGCATGCTCCGAAACACCGGGGAGCTGTTTTTT. Protein: CASSMLRNTGELFF.

J is TRBJ1-2 and V is TRBV6-4; no clear D gene. Germline-derived CDR1 and CDR2 are MRHNA and SNTAGT. The CDR3 totals 8 residues. V was pared by 8 bases and J by 14 bases, with 9 bases between. This CDR3 reads CASLSSTF. The DNA for the CDR3 is TGTGCCAGCCTGTCCTCTACCTTC.

The V gene is TRBV9, the J gene TRBJ2-3, with D perhaps TRBD1 (5 bases). CDR3 length: 14 residues. With 3 bases removed from V and 5 bases from J, the gap between germline ends came to 13 bases. Per germline, CDR1 SGDLS and CDR2 YYNGEE. CDR3 sequence: CASSGRQQKDTQYF. As DNA, the CDR3 is TGTGCCAGCAGCGGCCGACAGCAAAAAGATACGCAGTATTTT.

The chain carries TRBV28 and TRBJ1-2, with no clear D. Per the germline V gene, CDR1 is MDHEN and CDR2 is SYDVKM. V was pared by 6 bases and J by 3 bases, with 14 bases between. The CDR3 loop spans 14 amino acids. The DNA for the CDR3 is TGTGCCAGCAGCCAATTTACAGACTACTATGGCTACACCTTC. It yields the protein CASSQFTDYYGYTF.

The chain carries TRBV19 and TRBJ2-3; tentative D call: TRBD1 (6 bases). The V gene lost 6 bases and the J gene lost 0 bases, with 16 bases spanning the gap. In germline, CDR1 is LNHDA, CDR2 SQIVND (reference sequence). The CDR3 consists of 16 residues. The CDR3 sequence: CASRFRTELSTDTQYF. The CDR3 DNA is TGTGCCAGTAGGTTCCGGACAGAACTAAGCACAGATACGCAGTATTTT.

The rearrangement uses TRBV6-5 and TRBJ2-3, with 10 nucleotides matching TRBD2. With V trimmed by 2 bases and J by 7 bases, 6 bases remained unmatched. Germline-derived CDR1 and CDR2 are MNHEY and SVGAGI. This CDR3 has 15 amino acids. CDR3 nucleotide sequence: TGTGCCAGCAGTTACAAAGCGGGGGGGCTAAATACGCAGTATTTT. Translated, it gives CASSYKAGGLNTQYF.

The V call is TRBV5-5, the J call TRBJ2-7; D remains ambiguous. The CDR3 is 15 amino acids. V was pared by 5 bases and J by 0 bases, with 15 bases between. Germline CDR1 reads SGHKS; CDR2 reads YYEKEE (reference sequence). Here the CDR3 DNA reads TGTGCCAGCAGTTCTCTAGGGTTTAGCTCCTACGAGCAGTACTTC. This sequence encodes CASSSLGFSSYEQYF.

The chain recombines TRBV2 with TRBJ1-5, with D uncertain. The CDR3 sequence is 13 residues long. Trimming pared 3 bases from V and 5 bases from J, leaving 8 bases between. Looked up from germline, CDR1 is SNHLY and CDR2 is FYNNEI. This CDR3 reads CASSDEAHQPQHF. The CDR3 coding sequence is TGTGCCAGCAGTGACGAGGCCCATCAGCCCCAGCATTTT.

This clone occurred once. V usage is TRBV19 and J usage is TRBJ1-2; D is unclear. V lost 8 bases and J 4 bases, leaving 11 bases between the germline ends. The germline V gene has CDR1 LNHDA and CDR2 SQIVND (reference sequence). The CDR3 sequence is 12 residues long. DNA for the CDR3: TGTGCCAGTTGGGTCGGTCTCTATGGCTACACCTTC. This translates into CASWVGLYGYTF.

This chain joins TRBV12-2 and TRBJ2-7; TRBD1 is the table's D call and was not checked against the DNA. TRBV12-2 is given as a pseudogene. The CDR3 is 15 amino acids. CDR3 region: CASRRDRGPSYEQYF. CDR3 DNA: TGTGCAAGTCGCCGCGACAGGGGCCCCTCCTACGAGCAGTACTTC.

In this sample, this clone turned up a few times. The chain employs TRBV2 and TRBJ1-6, with D tentatively TRBD1 (5 bases). The CDR3 covers 14 residues. In germline, CDR1 is SNHLY, CDR2 FYNNEI. Trimming cost V 9 bases and J 0 bases, with 9 bases left between them. Written as DNA, the CDR3 is TGTGCCAGGGGGACTGACTCCTATAATTCACCCCTCCACTTT. This encodes CARGTDSYNSPLHF.

The chain carries TRBV14 and TRBJ1-2, with D possibly being TRBD1 (5 bases). This CDR3 has 14 amino acids. The germline gives CDR1 SGHDN, CDR2 FVKESK. The V and J ends lost 1 base and 8 bases respectively, with 14 bases between them. The CDR3 protein is CASSQVLGVEGYTF. The CDR3 coding sequence is TGTGCCAGCAGCCAAGTCTTGGGGGTGGAAGGCTACACCTTC.

V gene TRBV6-6 combines with J gene TRBJ2-2; possible D gene TRBD1, 5 bases. V was shortened by 4 bases and J by 6 bases, with 9 bases between the two germline ends. The germline gives CDR1 MNHNY, CDR2 SVGAGI (reference sequence). The CDR3 loop spans 13 amino acids. CDR3 sequence reads: CASSSQQAGELFF. DNA of the CDR3: TGTGCCAGCAGTTCCCAACAGGCCGGGGAGCTGTTTTTT.